The next 24 T cell receptor beta chains were all read from a single sample in a study of CD8+CD57+ T cells in acquired aplastic anemia. By flow cytometry, patients selected for sequencing had shown an expansion of CD8+CD57+ cells. Genomic DNA served as template for TCR beta VDJ and CDR3 profiling. Via MiXCR, TCRdb re-called the reads, giving one row per CDR3 protein. The data contain about 200,000 distinct CDR3 sequences, under 50% of them singletons. Sequences were obtained from sorted CD4+, CD8+, or CD8+CD57+ T cells (not recorded which) from PBMCs. The source of these receptors is a human donor with aplastic anemia.

There are many counts of this clonotype. The J gene is TRBJ2-7, the V gene TRBV3-1, with a weak D call TRBD1 (6 bases). This CDR3 has 14 amino acids. Germline-derived CDR1 and CDR2 are LGHDT and YNNKEL (reference sequence). Trimming took 6 bases from V and 5 from J, leaving 17 bases between them. The chain's CDR3 is CASRQGSGSNEQYF. The CDR3 DNA follows: TGTGCCAGCAGACAGGGAAGTGGTTCCAACGAGCAGTACTTC.

As regards this clonotype: This CDR3 fails to terminate in the conserved phenylalanine or tryptophan, so it likely reflects a read error. V is TRBV7-7 and J is TRBJ2-7, with 9 bases lining up with TRBD1. CDR3 length equals 13 residues. V shed 5 bases and J 6 bases; nucleotides not matched to a gene: 5. In germline, CDR1 is SSHAT, CDR2 FNYEAQ (reference sequence). DNA of the CDR3: TGTGCCAGCAGCCGGGACAGGGAGGCCGAGCAGTACCTC. Translating gives CASSRDREAEQYL.

The chain couples TRBV29-1 to TRBJ1-1, with 7 bases lining up with TRBD1. Losses at the gene ends were 7 bases for V and 11 bases for J; bases not matched to a gene: 10. The CDR3 consists of 11 residues. CDR1 and CDR2 (germline): SQVTM, ANQGSEA. CDR3 coding DNA: TGCAGCGCTACAGGGGAGCGGCCGGCTTTCTTT. Its translation is CSATGERPAFF.

This clonotype was recorded once. The genes are TRBV19 and TRBJ1-2, with 7 bases lining up with TRBD1. Losses at the gene ends were 1 base for V and 8 bases for J; bases not matched to a gene: 4. This CDR3 region has 13 residues. Germline values: CDR1 LNHDA, CDR2 SQIVND (reference sequence). CDR3 residues: CASSIGQGTGYTF. CDR3 sequence (DNA): TGTGCCAGTAGTATAGGACAGGGTACGGGCTACACCTTC.

This clonotype was counted many times. The chain uses TRBV7-9 and TRBJ2-1, with D perhaps assigned TRBD1 or TRBD2 (7 bases each). Deletions cut 1 base from V and 8 bases from J, with 21 bases between. The CDR3 contains 17 residues. Germline assignment: CDR1 SEHNR and CDR2 FQNEAQ (reference sequence). CDR3 nucleotide sequence: TGTGCCAGCAGCTTAGACCGGGGGGACAGCCGGAGGCATGAGCAGTTCTTC. Encoded protein: CASSLDRGDSRRHEQFF. Filled out from reference TRBV7-9 and TRBJ2-1, the complete variable domain reads DTGVSQNPRHKITKRGQNVTFRCDPISEHNRLYWYRQTLGQGPEFLTYFQNEAQLEKSRLLSDRFSAERPKGSFSTLEIQRTEQGDSAMYLCASSLDRGDSRRHEQFFGPGTRLTVL.

This clonotype was observed a few times. The CDR3 DNA reads TGTGCCACCAGCGGATGGGGAGGGACAGGGGGCGTTTATGGAAACATTCAGTACTTC. Its protein product is CATSGWGGTGGVYGNIQYF. V is TRBV15 and J is TRBJ2-4, with 12 bases matching TRBD1. The germline V gene has CDR1 LNHNV and CDR2 YYDKDF (reference sequence). The junction had 17 bases not matched to a gene; V was cut back by 5 bases and J by 6 bases. This CDR3 region has 19 residues.

Note on this clonotype: A much larger clone is a single base away; this may be a read error. The chain has TRBV5-1 and TRBJ2-3; 12 nucleotides match TRBD2. The CDR3 sequence is 16 residues long. Per the germline V gene, CDR1 is SGHRS and CDR2 is YFSETQ. This chain's CDR3 is CASTLLAGGSTDTRYF. For the CDR3, the DNA is TGCGCCAGCACCCTACTAGCGGGGGGTAGCACAGATACGCGGTATTTT.

Worth noting for this clonotype: A much larger clone lies one base from this, so it may be a read error. V usage is TRBV4-1 and J usage is TRBJ2-1, with 13 bases identical to TRBD2. Germline V gives CDR1 MGHRA, CDR2 YSYEKL. This CDR3 has 15 amino acids. This CDR3 is CANSQLGLAGNEQFF. Written as DNA, the CDR3 is TGCGCCAACAGCCAGCTGGGACTAGCGGGGAATGAGCAGTTCTTC.

J is TRBJ1-6 and V is TRBV19; 7 bases agree with TRBD1. CDR1 is LNHDA, CDR2 SQIVND, per germline (reference sequence). The CDR3 sequence is 14 residues long. The ends lost 4 bases at V and 7 bases at J; junction bases unmatched: 4. This CDR3 reads CASSTGTENSPLHF. For the CDR3, the DNA is TGTGCCAGTAGTACCGGGACAGAAAATTCACCCCTCCACTTT.

The chain carries TRBV2 and TRBJ2-5; D may correspond to TRBD1 or TRBD2 (7 bases each). CDR3 length: 14 amino acids. V lost 3 bases, J lost 5 bases, and 13 bases lay in between. In germline, CDR1 is SNHLY, CDR2 FYNNEI. The CDR3 region is CASSDQGGGETQYF. CDR3 coding DNA: TGTGCCAGCAGTGATCAGGGGGGAGGGGAGACCCAGTACTTC. The full variable domain, completed using reference TRBV2 and TRBJ2-5, is EPEVTQTPSHQVTQMGQEVILRCVPISNHLYFYWYRQILGQKVEFLVSFYNNEISEKSEIFDDQFSVERPDGSNFTLKIRSTKLEDSAMYFCASSDQGGGETQYFGPGTRLLVL.

DNA for the CDR3: TGCAGCGCTACGTATGGGGAGACCCAGTACTTC. Its protein is CSATYGETQYF. This chain links TRBV29-1 with TRBJ2-5; D remains unclear. V was cut by 7 bases and J by 5 bases, with 11 bases left in between. Per the germline V gene, CDR1 is SQVTM and CDR2 is ANQGSEA. This CDR3 contains 11 residues.

The chain couples TRBV11-2 to TRBJ1-5; perhaps TRBD1 as D (6 bases). Trimming stripped 0 bases from V and 2 bases from J, with 8 bases between. Germline-derived CDR1 and CDR2 are SGHAT and FQNNGV. The CDR3 has 15 residues. The CDR3 loop reads CASSLDGGGNQPQHF. DNA for the CDR3: TGTGCCAGCAGCTTAGATGGGGGCGGCAATCAGCCCCAGCATTTT. Full variable domain (missing parts from reference TRBV11-2 and TRBJ1-5): EAGVAQSPRYKIIEKRQSVAFWCNPISGHATLYWYQQILGQGPKLLIQFQNNGVVDDSQLPKDRFSAERLKGVDSTLKIQPAKLEDSAVYLCASSLDGGGNQPQHFGDGTRLSIL.

The chain is built from TRBV5-5 and TRBJ2-7, with unresolved D. Germline V lookup: CDR1 SGHKS, CDR2 YYEKEE (reference sequence). Trimming cost V 2 bases and J 5 bases, with 8 bases left between them. This CDR3 is built from 12 residues. The CDR3 DNA is TGTGCCAGCAGCTTCTTTGGGAACGAGCAGTACTTC. Protein sequence: CASSFFGNEQYF.

This clonotype appeared many times. This sequence joins TRBV11-2 and TRBJ1-5; D possibly corresponds to TRBD1 (6 bases). V was trimmed by 3 bases and J by 6 bases, leaving 12 bases between them. Germline CDR1 and CDR2: SGHAT and FQNNGV. CDR3 size: 14 residues. The CDR3 region has the DNA TGTGCCAGCAGCTTTGGTGGGGGCGCTCAGCCCCAGCATTTT. This encodes CASSFGGGAQPQHF.

This clonotype was recorded many times. The chain combines TRBV11-2 with TRBJ1-1; D is ambiguous. The CDR3 consists of 15 residues. Germline CDR1 SGHAT, CDR2 FQNNGV. The V end was cut by 2 bases, the J end by 0 bases, with 10 bases between. The CDR3 DNA follows: TGTGCCAGCAGCTTATTGGGTCAGTTGAACACTGAAGCTTTCTTT. Translating it yields CASSLLGQLNTEAFF.

The rearrangement links TRBV10-3 to TRBJ1-5; no clear D. The germline V gene has CDR1 ENHRY and CDR2 SYGVKD. The V and J ends lost 6 bases and 7 bases respectively, with 13 bases between them. The CDR3 has 13 residues. The CDR3 loop is CAISGSDIQPQHF. CDR3 DNA sequence: TGTGCCATCAGCGGGTCGGATATCCAGCCCCAGCATTTT.

This clonotype was detected only a few times. This may be a read error: a much more frequent sequence differs by one nucleotide. The chain couples TRBV6-5 to TRBJ1-1, with a possible D match to TRBD1 (5 bases). The germline V and J ends were trimmed by 2 bases and 5 bases, with 12 bases remaining between them. The CDR3 has 14 residues. Germline values: CDR1 MNHEY, CDR2 SVGAGI. CDR3 bases: TGTGCCAGCAGTTACCTGAACGCAGGGACTGAAGCTTTCTTT. This translates into CASSYLNAGTEAFF.

The chain recombines TRBV7-2 with TRBJ2-7; TRBD2 aligns across 7 bases. V shed 1 base, J shed 0 bases, and the junction held 9 bases outside the gene matches. This CDR3 is 17 amino acids long. Germline V gene lookup returns CDR1 SGHTA and CDR2 FQGNSA. The CDR3 DNA sequence: TGTGCCAGCAGCTTAGGAGTGGAGCGGGGAGACTCCTACGAGCAGTACTTC. Its protein is CASSLGVERGDSYEQYF.

The V and J genes are TRBV7-9 and TRBJ2-3; D could derive from TRBD1 or TRBD2 (5 bases each). CDR3 length equals 17 residues. The ends were cut back, 5 bases at V and 0 bases at J, with 18 bases in the middle. The germline V gene encodes CDR1 SEHNR and CDR2 FQNEAQ (reference sequence). The chain's CDR3 is CASSPTRGGSSTDTQYF. The CDR3 DNA sequence: TGTGCCAGCAGCCCGACGAGGGGCGGCTCTAGCACAGATACGCAGTATTTT.

This clonotype occurred once. The gene calls are TRBV29-1 and TRBJ2-3, with 7 bases fitting TRBD2. The CDR3 extends over 16 amino acids. After removal of 0 bases from V and 0 bases from J, the junction contained 6 bases not matched to a gene. CDR1 and CDR2 (germline): SQVTM, ANQGSEA. The CDR3 DNA is TGCAGCGTTGAAGATGACGGGAGGCCCAGCACAGATACGCAGTATTTT. Its translation: CSVEDDGRPSTDTQYF.

This clonotype was seen many times. The chain uses TRBV3-1 and TRBJ1-5, with D possibly being TRBD1 (5 bases). The CDR3 contains 15 residues. CDR1 and CDR2 from the germline V gene are LGHDT and YNNKEL (reference sequence). V shed 4 bases and J shed 1 base, with 11 bases lying between them. The CDR3 region is CASSLGTSSNQPQHF. CDR3 in DNA: TGTGCCAGCAGCCTAGGGACGTCAAGCAATCAGCCCCAGCATTTT. The variable domain in full, with the rest retrieved from reference TRBV3-1 and TRBJ1-5, is DTAVSQTPKYLVTQMGNDKSIKCEQNLGHDTMYWYKQDSKKFLKIMFSYNNKELIINETVPNRFSPKSPDKAHLNLHINSLELGDSAVYFCASSLGTSSNQPQHFGDGTRLSIL.

This clonotype showed up many times. V usage is TRBV20-1 and J usage is TRBJ2-3, with 9 bases aligning to TRBD1. With 4 bases clipped from V and 2 bases from J, the junction kept 4 bases outside the gene matches. The CDR3 contains 14 residues. CDR1 and CDR2 (germline): DFQATT, SNEGSKA (reference sequence). The CDR3 bases are TGCAGTGCTAAACAGGGGGCCACCACAGATACGCAGTATTTT. Protein sequence: CSAKQGATTDTQYF.

This chain connects TRBV7-3 to TRBJ2-5; 9 bases are a match to TRBD2. This CDR3 spans 13 amino acids. The trim removed 6 bases at V and 4 bases at J, leaving 3 bases unmatched. Germline assignment: CDR1 SGHTA and CDR2 FQGTGA. The CDR3 loop reads CASRVAGVETQYF. The DNA of the CDR3 is TGTGCCAGCAGGGTAGCGGGGGTAGAGACCCAGTACTTC.

Regarding this clonotype: A read error may be the cause here, since a much bigger clone is one base away. The chain uses TRBV12-3 or TRBV12-4 and TRBJ2-2; the D gene is possibly TRBD1 (6 bases). This CDR3 has 17 residues. CDR3 sequence: CASSLFVTGTNTGEPFF. For the CDR3, the DNA is TGTGCCAGCAGTTTATTCGTGACAGGAACGAACACCGGGGAGCCGTTTTTT.